The 26 T cell receptor beta chains below were found in one sample sequenced in a study of beta chain features in type 1 diabetes. The authors reverse transcribed all of the isolated RNA, so sequencing captured expressed TCRB transcripts. Repertoires were generated with immunoSEQ multiplex PCR, while TCRdb's copy carries only in-frame clones and drops some. The repertoire consists of about 340,000 clones, with 7.5% to 9% occurring once and the leading ten covering around 0.44%. The sample taken for sequencing was central memory CD4+ T cells from blood. The receptors stem from a woman aged 18-29 years in good health.

This chain connects TRBV28 to TRBJ2-7; 10 nucleotides match TRBD2. The CDR3 covers 14 residues. Germline CDR1 reads MDHEN; CDR2 reads SYDVKM. J lost 0 bases, V lost 5 bases, and 1 base had no gene match. In DNA form, the CDR3 reads TGTGCCAGCAGTGGGACTAGCGTCTCCTACGAGCAGTACTTC. Protein: CASSGTSVSYEQYF.

This clone has just a few counts. The CDR3 loop reads CASSQGGWTSGKPTGNEQFF. The CDR3 DNA reads as TGTGCCAGCAGCCAAGGGGGCTGGACTAGCGGGAAACCCACCGGCAATGAGCAGTTCTTC. The chain couples TRBV4-2 to TRBJ2-1, with TRBD2 matching 12 bases. Trimming at V came to 1 base and at J to 6 bases, leaving 16 bases not matched to a gene. The CDR3 extends over 20 amino acids. In germline, CDR1 is LGHNA, CDR2 YNFKEQ.

With respect to this clone: The germline gene is not matched at one end of the junction; a read error may be the cause. This sequence joins TRBV7-7 and TRBJ2-1; D possibly corresponds to TRBD2 (5 bases). Germline CDR1 is SSHAT and CDR2 is FNYEAQ (reference sequence). The CDR3 spans 17 residues. The CDR3 protein is CASSPPGRVTSYNEQFF. The CDR3 DNA reads as TGTGCTAGCAGCCCCCCGGGAAGGGTAACCTCCTACAATGAGCAGTTCTTC.

The chain couples TRBV7-2 to TRBJ2-4, with D possibly being TRBD1 or TRBD2 (5 bases each). Germline values: CDR1 SGHTA, CDR2 FQGNSA. Trimming took off 2 bases at V and 0 bases at J, with 11 bases between the two ends. The CDR3 consists of 16 residues. CDR3 DNA sequence: TGTGCCAGCAGCTTAAGACCCGGGACAGCCAAAAACATTCAGTACTTC. Amino acids: CASSLRPGTAKNIQYF.

This clone was counted between two and nine times. V gene TRBV10-3 combines with J gene TRBJ1-5; TRBD1 is a possible D gene (5 bases). Germline values: CDR1 ENHRY, CDR2 SYGVKD. The CDR3 consists of 13 residues. The V gene lost 8 bases and the J gene lost 3 bases, with 11 bases spanning the gap. The CDR3 region is CAISRDDNQPQHF. For the CDR3, the DNA is TGTGCCATCTCCAGGGATGACAATCAGCCCCAGCATTTT.

This clone was counted a few times. Mismatch with germline at one junction end may stem from a read error. This rearrangement joins TRBV7-2 to TRBJ2-5, with TRBD1 matching over 7 bases. Germline V gene sequence: CDR1 SGHTA, CDR2 FQGNSA. The CDR3 has 16 amino acids. The CDR3 nucleotides are TGCGCCAGCAGCCAAGACCACAGGGGAGTGTGGGAGACCCAGTACTTC. Residues: CASSQDHRGVWETQYF.

In its sample, this clone was seen a few times. This chain joins TRBV18 and TRBJ1-4; D unclear. Trimming left V 5 bases short and J 7 bases short, with 11 bases between. There are 13 residues in the CDR3. Per the germline V gene, CDR1 is KGHSH and CDR2 is LQKENI. CDR3 nucleotides: TGTGCCAGCTCAGCTGGGATCCTTGAAAAACTGTTTTTT. Translated, it gives CASSAGILEKLFF.

This clone has just a few counts. This chain links TRBV18 with TRBJ2-6; no firm D call. CDR3 length equals 16 residues. V was clipped by 1 base and J by 0 bases, with 7 bases between them. Germline V gene sequence: CDR1 KGHSH, CDR2 LQKENI. CDR3 in amino acids: CASSPRQSSGANVLTF. The CDR3 region has the DNA TGTGCCAGCTCACCACGACAAAGCTCTGGGGCCAACGTCCTGACTTTC. The entire variable domain, with the rest obtained from reference TRBV18 and TRBJ2-6, is as follows: NAGVMQNPRHLVRRRGQEARLRCSPMKGHSHVYWYRQLPEEGLKFMVYLQKENIIDESGMPKERFSAEFPKEGPSILRIQQVVRGDSAAYFCASSPRQSSGANVLTFGAGSRLTVL.

In regard to this clone: The DNA is left out, because the CDR3 cannot be placed on it with certainty; the CDR3 is given as TCRdb lists it. This chain joins TRBV10-3 and TRBJ1-2. The CDR3 spans 13 amino acids, including both terminal residues. Germline V lookup: CDR1 ENHRY, CDR2 SYGVKD. The CDR3 spells CASKAEVGSGNTF.

The chain links TRBV4-2 to TRBJ1-3; D is perhaps TRBD1 (6 bases). The V gene's germline CDR1 is LGHNA and CDR2 YNFKEQ. Trimming took off 1 base at V and 2 bases at J, with 12 bases between the two ends. The CDR3 extends over 16 amino acids. The CDR3 loop reads CASSQGPEGAGNTIYF. Here the CDR3 DNA reads TGTGCCAGCAGCCAAGGACCCGAGGGGGCTGGAAACACCATATATTTT.

This sequence joins TRBV11-2 and TRBJ2-6; perhaps TRBD1 as D (6 bases). Trimming left V 4 bases short and J 0 bases short, with 16 bases between. This CDR3 comprises 18 residues. Germline CDR1 reads SGHAT; CDR2 reads FQNNGV. CDR3 bases: TGTGCCAGCAGCTCAACCGGGACACGGAGCTCTGGGGCCAACGTCCTGACTTTC. Its translation: CASSSTGTRSSGANVLTF.

The rearrangement links TRBV27 to TRBJ2-1; D is unclear. V was pared by 6 bases and J by 10 bases, with 13 bases between. The CDR3 contains 12 residues. Per germline, CDR1 MNHEY and CDR2 SMNVEV (reference sequence). CDR3 in DNA: TGTGCCAGCAGCTGGACGGTTGGAGAGCAGTTCTTC. Translated: CASSWTVGEQFF.

This clone was detected a few times. The rearrangement uses TRBV28 and TRBJ1-3, with no clear D. The V end was cut by 6 bases, the J end by 1 base, with 7 bases between. Germline V CDR1 and CDR2: MDHEN, SYDVKM. This CDR3 comprises 13 residues. The CDR3 DNA follows: TGTGCCAGCAGCTTTGCGTCTGGAAACACCATATATTTT. Protein: CASSFASGNTIYF.

This chain links TRBV15 with TRBJ2-1; 8 bases align to TRBD1. With V trimmed by 0 bases and J by 7 bases, 11 bases remained unmatched. CDR1 is LNHNV and CDR2 is YYDKDF in the germline V gene (reference sequence). The CDR3 extends over 17 amino acids. The CDR3 DNA reads as TGTGCCACCAGCAGAGAAGGTCCTGGGGACAGGTATAATGAGCAGTTCTTC. The encoded protein is CATSREGPGDRYNEQFF.

This clone was observed a few times. The chain combines TRBV2 with TRBJ1-3; no reliable D call. The ends were cut back, 3 bases at V and 0 bases at J, with 12 bases in the middle. Germline V gene data show CDR1 as SNHLY and CDR2 as FYNNEI. This CDR3 is 16 amino acids long. For the CDR3, the DNA is TGTGCCAGCAGTGAGTTCAGTGCAAACTCTGGAAACACCATATATTTT. This sequence encodes CASSEFSANSGNTIYF. Full variable domain (remainder filled in from reference TRBV2 and TRBJ1-3): EPEVTQTPSHQVTQMGQEVILRCVPISNHLYFYWYRQILGQKVEFLVSFYNNEISEKSEIFDDQFSVERPDGSNFTLKIRSTKLEDSAMYFCASSEFSANSGNTIYFGEGSWLTVV.

This clone was observed a few times. V is TRBV7-3 and J is TRBJ1-1, with D perhaps TRBD1 (6 bases). Trimming took off 5 bases at V and 5 bases at J, with 15 bases between the two ends. The germline gives CDR1 SGHTA, CDR2 FQGTGA. The CDR3 sequence is 14 residues long. The CDR3, as DNA: TGTGCCAGCAGCCGTTCGACAGGAATGACTGAAGCTTTCTTT. This codes for CASSRSTGMTEAFF.

The chain links TRBV2 to TRBJ2-5, with a possible D match to TRBD2 (5 bases). The CDR3 is made up of 12 amino acids. Germline V CDR1 and CDR2: SNHLY, FYNNEI. The ends were cut back, 8 bases at V and 5 bases at J, with 12 bases in the middle. DNA of the CDR3: TGTGCCAGCGGCGAGCGCGGGGAGACCCAGTACTTC. Translated, it gives CASGERGETQYF.

This clone was seen ten or more times. V is TRBV27 and J is TRBJ2-4, with 7 positions matching TRBD1. The germline V gene encodes CDR1 MNHEY and CDR2 SMNVEV (reference sequence). With 5 bases clipped from V and 7 bases from J, the junction kept 17 bases outside the gene matches. The CDR3 has 17 residues. CDR3 nucleotide sequence: TGTGCCAGCAGTCCAAAGACAGGGCATATTAAGTTTAACATTCAGTACTTC. As protein: CASSPKTGHIKFNIQYF.

This clone was picked up a small number of times. The CDR3 DNA follows: TGCGCCAGCAGCCAGGACCTAGGTCTGACGCAGTATTTT. It is translated as CASSQDLGLTQYF. The chain joins TRBV4-1 to TRBJ2-3; D remains ambiguous. CDR1 and CDR2 from the germline V gene are MGHRA and YSYEKL. The CDR3 is 13 amino acids. Trimming pared 3 bases from V and 9 bases from J, leaving 13 bases between.

This clone was seen a few times. The V call is TRBV9, the J call TRBJ2-2; D perhaps matches TRBD1 (5 bases). The germline V gene encodes CDR1 SGDLS and CDR2 YYNGEE. This CDR3 comprises 16 residues. Between the trimmed V and J ends, which lost 3 bases and 0 bases, there was a span of 12 bases. The CDR3 DNA reads as TGTGCCAGCAGCGGGTACAGGTTCGCGAACACCGGGGAGCTGTTTTTT. Its protein is CASSGYRFANTGELFF.

Concerning this clone: Other DNA sequences from this sample encode an identical CDR3 as well. The chain joins TRBV28 to TRBJ2-5; TRBD2 matches at 10 bases. V lost 10 bases to trimming and J lost 2 bases; unmatched junction nucleotides: 16. From germline, CDR1 is MDHEN and CDR2 SYDVKM. This CDR3 has 17 residues. CDR3 nucleotides: TGTGCCACGGGAGCGCGACAGAGGACTAGCGGACAAGAGACCCAGTACTTC. It encodes CATGARQRTSGQETQYF.

This clone was counted many times. V usage is TRBV19 and J usage is TRBJ2-1, with a weak D call TRBD2 (6 bases). V gave up 5 bases and J gave up 0 bases, with 11 bases separating them. The CDR3 consists of 15 residues. Looked up from germline, CDR1 is LNHDA and CDR2 is SQIVND (reference sequence). This CDR3 is CASSGGRSSYNEQFF. The CDR3 bases are TGTGCCAGTAGTGGGGGGAGGAGCTCCTACAATGAGCAGTTCTTC.

With respect to this clone: At the DNA level, this CDR3 is encoded by other sequences in the same sample as well. The gene calls are TRBV6-5 and TRBJ1-1; TRBD1 aligns across 7 bases. CDR1 and CDR2 from the germline V gene are MNHEY and SVGAGI. The CDR3 loop spans 14 amino acids. V was clipped by 6 bases and J by 1 base; unmatched bases: 5. The CDR3 reads CASRPGQQNTEAFF. The CDR3 DNA sequence: TGTGCCAGCAGACCGGGACAGCAGAACACTGAAGCTTTCTTT.

The rearrangement uses TRBV28 and TRBJ2-1; 7 bases line up with TRBD1. The CDR3 is 11 residues long. CDR1 and CDR2 (germline): MDHEN, SYDVKM. The J segment lost 12 bases and the V segment lost 1 base, leaving 0 bases of the junction unmatched. The CDR3 is CASSLYRGQFF. The CDR3 bases are TGTGCCAGCAGTTTATACAGGGGGCAGTTCTTC.

This chain links TRBV5-4 with TRBJ2-5, with unresolved D. The closer fit of TRBJ2-7 to the DNA end suggests the J call may be wrong. This CDR3 spans 13 amino acids. Germline CDR1 reads SGHNT; CDR2 reads YYREEE (reference sequence). The CDR3 DNA reads as TGTGCCAGCAGCTTGGTAGCCGGATACGAGCAGTACTTC. It translates to CASSLVAGYEQYF.

This clone turned up a few times. The rearrangement links TRBV7-2 to TRBJ1-2; 7 bases are shared with TRBD1. J gave up 4 bases and V 6 bases, and 5 bases lay outside the gene matches. This CDR3 comprises 13 residues. Germline CDR1 reads SGHTA; CDR2 reads FQGNSA. CDR3 in DNA: TGTGCCAGCAGGCTTAAGGGGGCCTATGGCTACACCTTC. Protein product: CASRLKGAYGYTF.